These T cell receptor beta chains were read from a single sample in a study of T cells after yellow fever vaccination. TCRdb ran MiXCR on the 5' RACE reads and lists one entry per CDR3 protein. Of about 340,000 distinct CDR3 sequences listed, roughly an eighth are singletons. This specimen consisted of CD4+ T cells sorted from PBMCs, obtained 15 days after the yellow fever booster vaccination. The receptors come from a man younger than 35 who received the YFV17D yellow fever vaccine. The CDR3 runs from the conserved cysteine through the conserved F or W. Fields, in order: J gene, V gene, clone size, D gene, CDR3 protein, CDR3 DNA. The D gene is left open where the match is weak. Clone size is not always given. Where it is, it says once, few, many or a class for expanded clones.

>TRBJ2-5|TRBV7-2|NA|NA
CASSLDGGGNRFETQYF
TGTGCCAGCAGCTTAGATGGTGGAGGGAACCGGTTCGAGACCCAGTACTTC
>TRBJ1-5|TRBV20-1|few|TRBD1
CSAREAGGLGQPQHF
TGCAGTGCTAGAGAGGCAGGGGGCTTAGGTCAGCCCCAGCATTTT
>TRBJ1-3|TRBV12-3/TRBV12-4|NA|NA
CASSRSAGNTIYF
TGTGCCAGCAGCAGATCAGCTGGAAACACCATATATTTT
>TRBJ1-5|TRBV6-5|NA|NA
CASSLGLDNQPQHF
TGTGCCAGCAGCTTAGGGCTTGACAATCAGCCCCAGCATTTT
>TRBJ2-3|TRBV5-6|few|NA
CASGQGTSTDTQYF
TGTGCCAGCGGGCAGGGAACAAGCACAGATACGCAGTATTTT
>TRBJ1-5|TRBV5-1|NA|NA
CASSLGDGGHQPQHF
TGCGCCAGCAGCTTGGGGGACGGGGGTCATCAGCCCCAGCATTTT
>TRBJ2-4|TRBV5-1|few|TRBD1
CASSSGQGKNIQYF
TGCGCCAGCAGCAGCGGACAGGGAAAAAACATTCAGTACTTC
>TRBJ1-6|TRBV12-3/TRBV12-4|few|TRBD1
CASSSGQGGNSPLHF
TGTGCCAGCAGTTCCGGACAGGGCGGGAATTCACCCCTCCACTTT
>TRBJ2-5|TRBV24-1|many|TRBD2
CATSERAGGSEETQYF
TGTGCCACCAGTGAACGAGCGGGGGGCAGTGAGGAGACCCAGTACTTC
>TRBJ2-5|TRBV7-9|NA|NA
CASSLASLSPQETQYF
TGTGCCAGCAGCTTAGCGTCTTTGAGTCCCCAAGAGACCCAGTACTTC
>TRBJ1-1|TRBV18|NA|NA
CASRQAEAFF
TGTGCCAGCCGACAGGCAGAAGCTTTCTTT
>TRBJ2-5|TRBV4-1|few|TRBD2
CASSRLAGAPQETQYF
TGCGCCAGCAGCCGACTAGCGGGGGCCCCACAAGAGACCCAGTACTTC
>TRBJ1-5|TRBV10-3|few|NA
CAALGAGTENSNQPQHF
TGTGCCGCCCTTGGGGCCGGGACGGAGAATAGCAATCAGCCCCAGCATTTT
>TRBJ1-1|TRBV6-5|NA|NA
CASRSYGPPNTEAFF
TGTGCCAGCAGGTCGTATGGACCCCCGAACACTGAAGCTTTCTTT
>TRBJ1-5|TRBV7-9|NA|NA
CASQVDGNQPQHF
TGTGCCAGCCAGGTGGATGGAAATCAGCCCCAGCATTTT
>TRBJ2-2|TRBV28|NA|NA
CASSPQGGRGMNTGELFF
TGTGCCAGCAGTCCGCAAGGGGGGCGGGGGATGAACACCGGGGAGCTGTTTTTT
>TRBJ2-7|TRBV5-6|NA|NA
CASSLEPSFYEQYF
TGTGCCAGCAGCTTGGAGCCGTCTTTTTACGAGCAGTACTTC
>TRBJ2-5|TRBV20-1|few|TRBD1
CSARDSRTGGETQYF
TGCAGTGCTAGAGACTCCCGGACAGGTGGAGAGACCCAGTACTTC
>TRBJ2-3|TRBV7-3|NA|NA
CASSLTGGITDTQYF
TGTGCCAGCAGCTTAACGGGGGGAATCACAGATACGCAGTATTTT
>TRBJ2-2|TRBV28|few|NA
CASRFLYTGELFF
TGTGCCAGCAGATTCCTTTACACCGGGGAGCTGTTTTTT
>TRBJ1-5|TRBV3-1|few|NA
CASSQDNGGNQPQHF
TGTGCCAGCAGCCAAGATAATGGAGGAAATCAGCCCCAGCATTTT
>TRBJ1-4|TRBV3-1|few|NA
CASSRGRYNEKLFF
TGTGCCAGCAGCCGGGGCAGGTATAATGAAAAACTGTTTTTT
>TRBJ1-3|TRBV29-1|NA|NA
CSVVGKDTGTATIYF
TGCAGCGTTGTTGGCAAGGATACAGGGACTGCCACCATATATTTT
>TRBJ1-4|TRBV4-3|NA|TRBD1
CASSQAPPGQGNEKLFF
TGCGCCAGCAGCCAAGCCCCCCCGGGACAGGGGAATGAAAAACTGTTTTTT
>TRBJ1-2|TRBV5-1|few|NA
CASSLGATNGYTF
TGCGCCAGCAGCTTGGGGGCGACGAATGGCTACACCTTC
>TRBJ1-1|TRBV4-3|NA|NA
CASSQVGGLNTEAFF
TGCGCCAGCAGCCAGGTTGGAGGCCTGAACACTGAAGCTTTCTTT
>TRBJ1-1|TRBV11-2|many|NA
CASSLLVSGKDRGTEAFF
TGTGCCAGCAGCTTATTAGTTTCGGGGAAGGATAGAGGCACTGAAGCTTTCTTT
>TRBJ2-3|TRBV28|NA|NA
CASSKTGADTQYF
TGTGCCAGCAGTAAGACCGGCGCAGATACGCAGTATTTT
>TRBJ2-7|TRBV18|NA|NA
CASSPGEREQYF
TGTGCCAGCTCCCCAGGGGAGAGGGAGCAGTACTTC
>TRBJ2-7|TRBV7-2|NA|NA
CASSFRGRYEQYF
NA
>TRBJ1-1|TRBV18|NA|NA
CATSQYQGRNTEAFF
TGTGCCACTTCACAATATCAGGGGAGGAACACTGAAGCTTTCTTT
>TRBJ2-7|TRBV20-1|few|NA
CSADNPGLSYEQYF
TGCAGTGCTGACAATCCGGGACTTTCCTACGAGCAGTACTTC
>TRBJ2-1|TRBV14|NA|NA
CASSQYEQGHEQFF
TGTGCCAGCAGCCAATACGAACAGGGCCATGAGCAGTTCTTC
>TRBJ1-4|TRBV27|NA|NA
CASSFNGGEKLFF
TGTGCCAGCAGTTTTAATGGAGGGGAAAAACTGTTTTTT
>TRBJ1-2|TRBV5-5|few|NA
CASSLAARDYGYTF
TGTGCCAGCAGCTTGGCCGCAAGGGACTATGGCTACACCTTC
>TRBJ2-3|TRBV6-6|few|NA
CASSYRELVTDTQYF
TGTGCCAGCAGTTACCGCGAACTAGTGACAGATACGCAGTATTTT
>TRBJ2-3|TRBV5-1|NA|TRBD2
CASSFGGGGEDTQYF
TGCGCCAGCAGCTTTGGCGGGGGGGGCGAAGATACGCAGTATTTT
>TRBJ2-3|TRBV7-2|few|NA
CASSPGDSTDTQYF
TGTGCCAGCAGCCCGGGGGACTCCACAGATACGCAGTATTTT
>TRBJ2-7|TRBV7-2|many|NA
CASSLGSVYEQYF
TGTGCCAGCAGCTTAGGTAGCGTCTACGAGCAGTACTTC
>TRBJ1-2|TRBV7-9|NA|NA
CASSSTDPANYGYTF
TGTGCCAGCAGCTCGACGGATCCAGCTAACTATGGCTACACCTTC